This T cell receptor (beta chain) was documented in a study of T-cell reconstitution after alpha-beta-depleted transplantation in children. General observations from the study: Day-60 TCRbeta diversity that was high in some patients was derived from surviving recipient T cells and thymic progenitors. T-cell numbers and diversity one year post-transplant derived largely from freshly generated T cells. Several hundred graft clones that had expanded were reportedly the source of alpha-beta T cells about two months after transplant.

This clonotype was seen a handful of times. Its antigen is currently unknown. Preparation of the TCRbeta library used unique molecular identifiers. TCRdb passed the PCR reads through MiXCR, listing each CDR3 protein once. The repertoire consists of about 870,000 distinct CDR3 sequences, with around 15% occurring once and the leading ten covering approximately 5%. Trimming removed 10 bases from V and 2 bases from J, with 15 bases in between. The CDR3 has 13 amino acids. The germline V gene has CDR1 SGHRS and CDR2 YFSETQ. The genes are TRBV5-1 and TRBJ2-5, with D perhaps TRBD1 or TRBD2 (6 bases each). The sequencing here drew on PBMCs, mostly from graft donor cells, taken 360 days after TCRalphabeta/CD19-depleted stem cell transplant. The source of this sequence is a male patient between 5 and 17 years old who had a stem cell transplant for acute lymphoblastic leukemia, so the T cells may come from the graft donor. CDR3 loop: CALERGAQETQYF. CDR3 nucleotide sequence: TGCGCCCTCGAGAGGGGGGCACAAGAGACCCAGTACTTC. Filled out from reference TRBV5-1 and TRBJ2-5, the complete variable domain reads KAGVTQTPRYLIKTRGQQVTLSCSPISGHRSVSWYQQTPGQGLQFLFEYFSETQRNKGNFPGRFSGRQFSNSRSEMNVSTLELGDSALYLCALERGAQETQYFGPGTRLLVL.